Listed below are T cell receptor beta chains from one sample, sequenced in a study of cytomegalovirus exposure and HLA in healthy donors. Libraries were prepared by immunoSEQ multiplex PCR; TCRdb keeps only in-frame clonotypes and omits some of them. The data show 110,000 to 150,000 clones, approximately 78% seen once. The sample was PBMCs. These receptors all stem from a woman under 30 in good health and CMV-seropositive. Each CDR3 is given with its conserved first and last residue. The size field is filled for only some rows; it gives once, few, many or a size class.

j_call v_call clone_size cdr3_length cdr3_aa
TRBJ2-2 TRBV5-4 few 16 CASRYLAGENTGELFF
TRBJ1-1 TRBV5-6 . 14 CASSLAYPGTEAFF
TRBJ1-1 TRBV19 . 15 CASSDPGNPATEAFF
TRBJ2-1 TRBV5-1 . 16 CASSFWGRVLGNEQFF
TRBJ2-3 TRBV4-3 . 16 CASSQDRSTSADTQYF
TRBJ1-5 TRBV28 few 15 CASSSSGTGYQPQHF
TRBJ1-5 TRBV6-1 . 14 CASSTPGGNQPQHF
TRBJ2-7 TRBV5-1 few 13 CASSSTGAHEQYF
TRBJ1-1 TRBV18 . 14 CASNRQGKDTEAFF
TRBJ1-1 TRBV29-1 . 13 CSVEDRRTVGTFF
TRBJ1-1 TRBV18 few 16 CASSPQVTGANTEAFF
TRBJ2-5 TRBV4-1 . 18 CASSQEFGLAGAQETQYF
TRBJ1-1 TRBV6-4 . 15 CASSGSTGKGAEAFF
TRBJ2-1 TRBV15 few 19 CATSRDVFFKESSYNEQFF
TRBJ2-2 TRBV29-1 . 13 CSVEAVNTGELFF
TRBJ2-5 TRBV5-4 . 14 CASSYSDSQETQYF
TRBJ1-6 TRBV11-2 once 16 CASSLGGQGAGSPLHF
TRBJ2-7 TRBV5-1 . 13 CASSPQAGSEQYF
TRBJ1-4 TRBV19 . 16 CASSREGTGANEKLFF
TRBJ2-1 TRBV30 . 11 CAWSLDNEQFF
TRBJ1-6 TRBV5-4 once 14 CASSLGQSFSPLHF
TRBJ1-1 TRBV19 once 12 CASSRIGVEAFF
TRBJ2-7 TRBV27 . 14 CASSLTGTFKEQYF
TRBJ2-5 TRBV7-9 . 13 CASSVRSGETQYF
TRBJ2-6 TRBV6-1 . 18 CASSGGQGQLSGANVLTF
TRBJ1-1 TRBV7-9 . 17 CASSLAPTGGTNTEAFF
TRBJ1-4 TRBV5-1 . 16 CASSLVPGQQNEKLFF
TRBJ1-5 TRBV9 . 13 CASSVDPSRPQHF
TRBJ1-1 TRBV28 . 13 CASSFDRNTEAFF
TRBJ1-5 TRBV5-6 . 13 CASSLSLNQPQHF
TRBJ2-6 TRBV19 . 17 CASRTGTGGSGANVLTF
TRBJ2-7 TRBV7-2 . 14 CASSLGTVTYEQYF
TRBJ2-5 TRBV5-4 once 15 CASSLGPSGQETQYF
TRBJ1-2 TRBV4-3 . 15 CASSQDDIRGLGYTF
TRBJ1-1 TRBV6-1 . 13 CASRLPFEGGAFF
TRBJ1-2 TRBV7-9 . 14 CASIPLQGGAGYTF
TRBJ2-5 TRBV9 . 12 CASSQTGETQYF
TRBJ1-5 TRBV21-1 . 16 CASSKRPGYSNQPQHF
TRBJ2-7 TRBV2 . 14 CAGSGTGSSYEQYF
TRBJ1-2 TRBV20-1 . 11 CSARGVYGYTF
TRBJ2-3 TRBV9 . 15 CASSVAGGPKDTQYF
TRBJ2-7 TRBV7-2 . 14 CASARDSLTYEQYF
TRBJ1-1 TRBV5-1 . 15 CASRKLGQPLGEAFF
TRBJ1-2 TRBV7-2 . 15 CASSLVSGENYGYTF
TRBJ1-1 TRBV7-6 . 14 CASSLQTGPTEAFF
TRBJ1-4 TRBV19 . 15 CASRPGQGRNEKLFF
TRBJ1-5 TRBV6-5 few 13 CASTVAPNQPQHF
TRBJ2-3 TRBV4-2 . 17 CASSQEGLAGTGDTQYF
TRBJ1-3 TRBV6-6 few 11 CAILGRNTIYF
TRBJ2-3 TRBV28 . 13 CASSFPYSDTQYF
TRBJ1-1 TRBV6-1 few 13 CASRLPGGTEAFF